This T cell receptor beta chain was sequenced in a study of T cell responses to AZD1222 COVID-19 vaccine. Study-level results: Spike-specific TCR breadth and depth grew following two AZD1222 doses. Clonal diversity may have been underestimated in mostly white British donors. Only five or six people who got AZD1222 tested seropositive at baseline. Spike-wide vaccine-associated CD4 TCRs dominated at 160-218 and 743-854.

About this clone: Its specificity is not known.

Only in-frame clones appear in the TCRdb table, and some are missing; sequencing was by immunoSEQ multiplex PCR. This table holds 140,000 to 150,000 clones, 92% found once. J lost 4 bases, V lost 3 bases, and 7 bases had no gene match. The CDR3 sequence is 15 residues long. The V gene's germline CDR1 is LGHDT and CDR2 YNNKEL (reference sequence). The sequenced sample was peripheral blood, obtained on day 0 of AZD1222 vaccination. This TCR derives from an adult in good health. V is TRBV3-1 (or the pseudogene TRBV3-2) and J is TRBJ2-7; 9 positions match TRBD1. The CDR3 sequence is CASSHPQGASYEQYF. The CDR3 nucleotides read TGTGCCAGCAGCCACCCACAGGGGGCATCGTACGAGCAGTACTTC.